This entry lists 27 T cell receptor beta chains sequenced from one sample in a study of Ad26.COV2.S vaccination and SARS-CoV-2 variants. Profiled with immunoSEQ multiplex PCR; TCRdb holds only in-frame clones, not every one. In the table there are approximately 300,000 clones, around 83% of which are singletons. Treatment of the sample: about 20 received Ad26.COV2.S at low or high dose, single or two shots; several received placebo; per-sample allocation not given. Material that was analyzed had been drawn on day 63 after the first vaccine or placebo injection. Here the sequenced sample was peripheral blood, taken in a trial of Ad26.COV2.S vaccine versus placebo. The receptors derive from a person aged 18-60 years who received the Ad26.COV2.S COVID-19 vaccine or a placebo.

This chain joins TRBV25-1 and TRBJ2-5, with TRBD2 as a possible D gene (6 bases). Trimming stripped 6 bases from V and 2 bases from J, with 19 bases between. Germline V gene sequence: CDR1 MGHDK, CDR2 SYGVNS. The CDR3 is 16 amino acids. CDR3 loop: CASSRLVSGSQETQYF. The CDR3, as DNA: TGTGCCAGCAGCAGACTAGTTTCAGGCTCTCAAGAGACCCAGTACTTC.

The chain employs TRBV5-4 and TRBJ1-4; 8 positions agree with TRBD1. V was clipped by 4 bases and J by 8 bases; unmatched bases: 4. Germline values: CDR1 SGHNT, CDR2 YYREEE (reference sequence). The CDR3 spans 13 residues. Here the CDR3 DNA reads TGTGCCAGCAGCCCAACAGGGGGGGAAAAACTGTTTTTT. The encoded protein is CASSPTGGEKLFF. The full variable domain, its missing parts supplied by reference TRBV5-4 and TRBJ1-4, is ETGVTQSPTHLIKTRGQQVTLRCSSQSGHNTVSWYQQALGQGPQFIFQYYREEENGRGNFPPRFSGLQFPNYSSELNVNALELDDSALYLCASSPTGGEKLFFGSGTQLSVL.

The chain uses TRBV2 and TRBJ1-5; tentative D call: TRBD1 (6 bases). Trimming removed 3 bases at V and 1 base at J, with 16 bases between. CDR3 length: 17 amino acids. CDR1 is SNHLY and CDR2 is FYNNEI in the germline V gene. The CDR3 nucleotides read TGTGCCAGCAGTGACCCCAGGGGCGCCCGAAGCAATCAGCCCCAGCATTTT. It is translated as CASSDPRGARSNQPQHF.

This chain links TRBV5-4 with TRBJ1-6, with 11 bases lining up with TRBD1. This CDR3 is built from 15 residues. CDR1 and CDR2 (germline): SGHNT, YYREEE (reference sequence). After removal of 4 bases from V and 8 bases from J, the junction contained 5 bases not matched to a gene. The CDR3 DNA sequence: TGTGCCAGCAGCCCGGACAGGGGGCTTGATTCACCCCTCCACTTT. This encodes CASSPDRGLDSPLHF.

The V gene is TRBV11-3, the J gene TRBJ2-5; D not certain. The V end lost 6 bases, the J end lost 1 base, and 9 bases lay between the germline ends. This CDR3 is 13 amino acids long. In germline, CDR1 is SGHNT, CDR2 YENEEA. The CDR3 reads CASRRTPQETQYF. The CDR3 DNA reads as TGTGCCAGCAGGCGAACCCCCCAAGAGACCCAGTACTTC.

Written as DNA, the CDR3 is TGTGCCAGCAGTCGTCAGGGGCGGGGCACAGATACGCAGTATTTT. It translates to CASSRQGRGTDTQYF. J is TRBJ2-3 and V is TRBV6-2 or TRBV6-3; tentative D call: TRBD1 (6 bases). The CDR3 length is 15 residues. Germline V gene data show CDR1 as MNHEY and CDR2 as SVGEGT. V was clipped by 5 bases and J by 1 base, with 13 bases between them.

This sequence joins TRBV3-1 (or the pseudogene TRBV3-2) and TRBJ2-3; 8 nucleotides line up with TRBD1. Per germline, CDR1 LGHDT and CDR2 YNNKEL (reference sequence). CDR3 size: 15 residues. Losses at the gene ends were 5 bases for V and 3 bases for J; bases not matched to a gene: 7. CDR3 in amino acids: CASSNIQGATDTQYF. CDR3 in DNA: TGTGCCAGCAGCAACATTCAGGGGGCGACAGATACGCAGTATTTT.

The gene calls are TRBV9 and TRBJ2-2, with 9 bases fitting TRBD1. Germline CDR1 and CDR2: SGDLS and YYNGEE. The J segment lost 5 bases and the V segment lost 4 bases, leaving 9 bases of the junction unmatched. The CDR3 extends over 16 amino acids. CDR3 amino acids: CASSNDRGWDTGELFF. The CDR3 DNA follows: TGTGCCAGCAGCAATGACAGGGGGTGGGATACCGGGGAGCTGTTTTTT.

This sequence joins TRBV5-1 and TRBJ1-1; the D gene is possibly TRBD1 (5 bases). This CDR3 spans 14 amino acids. From germline, CDR1 is SGHRS and CDR2 YFSETQ. V lost 3 bases and J 2 bases, leaving 11 bases between the germline ends. This chain's CDR3 is CASSWGQKNTEAFF. The CDR3, as DNA: TGCGCCAGCAGCTGGGGCCAGAAAAACACTGAAGCTTTCTTT.

This clone appeared a single time. This same CDR3 is encoded by further DNA sequences in the sample. The chain couples TRBV19 to TRBJ1-1; weak D call: TRBD1 (6 bases). The V gene's germline CDR1 is LNHDA and CDR2 SQIVND (reference sequence). The CDR3 is 14 amino acids. V dropped 3 bases and J dropped 5 bases, with 13 bases sitting between them. CDR3 sequence reads: CASSIGGRGTEAFF. The CDR3 DNA follows: TGTGCCAGTAGTATCGGGGGGCGCGGAACTGAAGCTTTCTTT.

The chain combines TRBV7-2 with TRBJ2-5; D tentatively reads TRBD1 or TRBD2 (5 bases each). CDR3 length: 14 residues. V was shortened by 4 bases and J by 4 bases, with 13 bases between the two germline ends. The germline V gene has CDR1 SGHTA and CDR2 FQGNSA. CDR3 DNA: TGTGCCAGCAGCTATAGACTTGGGGGAGAGACCCAGTACTTC. Translated: CASSYRLGGETQYF.

The chain employs TRBV30 and TRBJ1-2, with 9 bases fitting TRBD1. The CDR3 has 13 residues. The ends lost 5 bases at V and 4 bases at J; junction bases unmatched: 5. Germline values: CDR1 GTSNPN, CDR2 SVGIG (reference sequence). This CDR3 is CAWVGQGLYGYTF. CDR3 nucleotide sequence: TGTGCCTGGGTGGGACAGGGCCTCTATGGCTACACCTTC.

V is TRBV2 and J is TRBJ2-4, with D tentatively TRBD1 or TRBD2 (5 bases each). The CDR3 covers 15 residues. Germline CDR1 and CDR2: SNHLY and FYNNEI. V lost 3 bases to trimming and J lost 1 base, with 10 bases between them. The CDR3 region has the DNA TGTGCCAGCAGTGATGTCCGGGGCGCCAAAAACATTCAGTACTTC. This gives the protein CASSDVRGAKNIQYF.

The rearrangement joins TRBV5-1 to TRBJ2-3; D possibly corresponds to TRBD1 (5 bases). Trimming removed 0 bases at V and 6 bases at J, with 11 bases between. CDR1 is SGHRS and CDR2 is YFSETQ in the germline V gene. The CDR3 sequence is 14 residues long. The CDR3 region is CASSLGQLRDTQYF. DNA of the CDR3: TGCGCCAGCAGCTTGGGACAGCTGCGGGATACGCAGTATTTT.

The table lists this clone with a few counts. The chain has TRBV4-1 and TRBJ1-6, with 9 positions matching TRBD1. Germline CDR1 is MGHRA and CDR2 is YSYEKL. This CDR3 region has 16 residues. V dropped 5 bases and J dropped 8; count of bases not matched to a gene: 10. The CDR3 reads CASSSSDRGRDSPLHF. The CDR3 DNA sequence: TGCGCCAGCAGCTCGTCCGACAGGGGGAGGGATTCACCCCTCCACTTT.

The chain has TRBV6-5 and TRBJ2-3; the D gene is possibly TRBD2 (5 bases). V lost 10 bases to trimming and J lost 0 bases, with 8 bases between them. CDR3 length: 12 amino acids. Germline-derived CDR1 and CDR2 are MNHEY and SVGAGI. CDR3 DNA: TGTGCCACCCCGGGGAGCACAGATACGCAGTATTTT. It translates to CATPGSTDTQYF.

The chain couples TRBV6-2 or TRBV6-3 to TRBJ1-3; D unclear. The germline CDR1 and CDR2 sequences are MNHEY and SVGEGT. Trimming stripped 4 bases from V and 5 bases from J, with 15 bases between. This CDR3 is 15 amino acids long. The CDR3 bases are TGTGCCAGCAGTTTACTCGAGGGCGGAAGAAACACCATATATTTT. The encoded protein is CASSLLEGGRNTIYF.

The chain employs TRBV2 and TRBJ1-1; D possibly corresponds to TRBD1 (6 bases). Trimming pared 5 bases from V and 5 bases from J, leaving 12 bases between. This CDR3 region has 13 residues. Per germline, CDR1 SNHLY and CDR2 FYNNEI. CDR3 amino acids: CASSQQGGTEAFF. CDR3 DNA sequence: TGTGCCAGCAGTCAACAGGGAGGGACTGAAGCTTTCTTT. The variable domain in full, completed from reference TRBV2 and TRBJ1-1, reads EPEVTQTPSHQVTQMGQEVILRCVPISNHLYFYWYRQILGQKVEFLVSFYNNEISEKSEIFDDQFSVERPDGSNFTLKIRSTKLEDSAMYFCASSQQGGTEAFFGQGTRLTVV.

This chain links TRBV11-1 with TRBJ2-7, with 10 bases lining up with TRBD1. The germline gives CDR1 SGHAT, CDR2 FQDESV (reference sequence). Germline trimming cut 5 bases from V and 3 bases from J; bases unmatched to any gene: 7. This CDR3 has 15 amino acids. CDR3 region: CASSPGTGVNYEQYF. The CDR3 bases are TGTGCCAGCAGCCCGGGGACAGGGGTCAACTACGAGCAGTACTTC.

V is TRBV18 and J is TRBJ1-2; perhaps TRBD1 as D (5 bases). Germline lookup yields CDR1 KGHSH and CDR2 LQKENI. V shed 3 bases and J shed 3 bases, with 11 bases lying between them. The CDR3 spans 14 residues. Here the CDR3 DNA reads TGTGCCAGCTCACCCGCAGGGAGGGACTATGGCTACACCTTC. Translation gives CASSPAGRDYGYTF.

This sequence joins TRBV7-2 and TRBJ2-3, with D uncertain. Per germline, CDR1 SGHTA and CDR2 FQGNSA. V was clipped by 1 base and J by 2 bases, with 13 bases between them. This CDR3 has 16 residues. The CDR3 is CASSLGLPATTDTQYF. CDR3 bases: TGTGCCAGCAGCTTAGGGTTGCCAGCGACCACAGATACGCAGTATTTT.

The CDR3 reads CASSWGQDSYNEQFF. The CDR3 DNA reads TGTGCCAGCAGTTGGGGACAGGACTCCTACAATGAGCAGTTCTTC. The rearrangement links TRBV6-2 or TRBV6-3 to TRBJ2-1; 8 bases agree with TRBD1. Looked up from germline, CDR1 is MNHEY and CDR2 is SVGEGT. The CDR3 spans 15 residues. J gave up 0 bases and V 4 bases, and 2 bases lay outside the gene matches.

The gene calls are TRBV5-1 and TRBJ2-3; TRBD1 matches 8 bases. This CDR3 comprises 19 residues. The germline V gene has CDR1 SGHRS and CDR2 YFSETQ. V gave up 3 bases and J gave up 1 base; unmatched junction bases: 16. This chain's CDR3 is CASSSSDRGLSGGTDTQYF. The CDR3 DNA is TGCGCCAGCAGCTCTTCCGACAGGGGCTTATCAGGAGGCACAGATACGCAGTATTTT.

The chain links TRBV19 to TRBJ1-2; TRBD1 matches at 9 bases. The ends lost 3 bases at V and 6 bases at J; junction bases unmatched: 14. Per the germline V gene, CDR1 is LNHDA and CDR2 is SQIVND (reference sequence). The CDR3 is made up of 17 amino acids. The chain's CDR3 is CASSMGTGINTGDGYTF. The CDR3 DNA reads as TGTGCCAGTAGTATGGGGACAGGGATAAATACAGGAGATGGCTACACCTTC.

The CDR3 region is CASSSPSAYTDTQYF. CDR3 nucleotide sequence: TGTGCCAGCAGCTCCCCTAGCGCTTACACAGATACGCAGTATTTT. This sequence joins TRBV7-9 and TRBJ2-3; weak D call: TRBD2 (6 bases). This CDR3 spans 15 amino acids. Germline CDR1 reads SEHNR; CDR2 reads FQNEAQ (reference sequence). V was clipped by 4 bases and J by 2 bases, with 13 bases between them.

CDR3 coding DNA: TGCGCCAGCAGCCAAGAGTGGGGGAAGTACAATGAGCAGTTCTTC. As protein: CASSQEWGKYNEQFF. The V and J genes are TRBV4-1 and TRBJ2-1, with D perhaps matching TRBD1 or TRBD2 (5 bases each). V was clipped by 0 bases and J by 4 bases, with 10 bases between them. The CDR3 extends over 15 amino acids. Germline lookup yields CDR1 MGHRA and CDR2 YSYEKL.

V and J are TRBV6-2 or TRBV6-3 and TRBJ1-2; no definite D call. Germline CDR1 reads MNHEY; CDR2 reads SVGEGT. CDR3 length equals 12 residues. V shed 2 bases and J shed 2 bases, with 3 bases lying between them. The CDR3 nucleotides are TGTGCCAGCAGTTACGGAAACTATGGCTACACCTTC. Its protein product is CASSYGNYGYTF.